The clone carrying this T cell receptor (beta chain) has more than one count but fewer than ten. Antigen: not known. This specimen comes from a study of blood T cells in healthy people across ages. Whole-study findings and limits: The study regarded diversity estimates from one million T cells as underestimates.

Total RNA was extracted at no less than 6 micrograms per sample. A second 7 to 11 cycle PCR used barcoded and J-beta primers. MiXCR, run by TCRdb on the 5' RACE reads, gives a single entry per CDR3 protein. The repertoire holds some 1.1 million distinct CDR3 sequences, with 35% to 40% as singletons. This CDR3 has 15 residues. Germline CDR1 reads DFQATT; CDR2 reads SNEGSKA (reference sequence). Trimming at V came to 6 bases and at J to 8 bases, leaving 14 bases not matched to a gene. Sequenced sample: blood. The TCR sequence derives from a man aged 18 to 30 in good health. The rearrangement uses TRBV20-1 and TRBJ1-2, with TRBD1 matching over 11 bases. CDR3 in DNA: TGCAGTGCGCCCGGGACAGGGGGTGGTTATCGAGGCTACACCTTC. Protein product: CSAPGTGGGYRGYTF.